This TCR beta chain was documented in a study of shared clonotypes between healthy human individuals. Naive CD8 cells lacked CD45RO, underwent positive selection for CCR7 and left out terminally differentiated effector memory CD45RA+ cells. Healthy HIV-negative adults with no recent acute infections or vaccinations were recruited as donors. Concerning this clone itself: The antigen is unknown.

Broader study findings: Sequencing depth was a factor that was expected to affect clonotype sharing among donors. Shared clonotypes: roughly 4.5% naive CD4, under 4% naive CD8, roughly 2.4% memory CD4, 0.4% to 0.5% memory CD8.

Assay used: immunoSEQ multiplex PCR; TCRdb lists only in-frame clones, some missing. The sample includes roughly 2.1 million clones, about 93% of them seen just once. There are 22 residues in the CDR3. From germline, CDR1 is MGHRA and CDR2 YSYEKL. J lost 4 bases, V lost 0 bases, and 17 bases had no gene match. The receptor was derived from a man between 18 and 29 years old in good health. Some clones in this sample may be carry-over from other donors' samples. This sequence joins TRBV4-1 and TRBJ2-2; 13 bases are a match to TRBD2. Sequencing used naive CD8+ T cells from PBMCs. The CDR3 reads CASSQDPNSLGLAGKGTGELFF. CDR3 coding DNA: TGCGCCAGCAGCCAAGATCCCAACAGTCTGGGACTAGCGGGAAAAGGCACCGGGGAGCTGTTTTTT.